This entry concerns a single T cell receptor (beta chain). Its antigen is not identified. Repertoires were generated with immunoSEQ multiplex PCR, while TCRdb's copy carries only in-frame clones and drops some. The repertoire consists of approximately 29,000 clones, with around 87% occurring once and the leading ten covering about 6.5%. This record belongs to a study of T cells in tuberculosis. The overall study: Sequenced TCRs come from CD1B-GMM tetramer-binding T cells. This South African cohort compared adolescents with or without latent tuberculosis against adults with active tuberculosis.

This CDR3 region has 10 residues. Study conclusions and caveats: Smaller alpha distances in active tuberculosis partly reflected shorter CDR3-alpha lengths. A GMM-specific repertoire classifier reached 85% to 90% accuracy, AUROC more than 0.8.

The chain uses TRBV21-1 and TRBJ2-1; the table's D call, TRBD2, has no DNA check behind it. TRBV21-1 is designated a pseudogene. This sequence originates from a donor under 30 with latent tuberculosis or without tuberculosis infection. Sequenced: PBMCs. CDR3 loop: CASRPEGQFF. DNA of the CDR3: TGTGCCAGCAGGCCAGAGGGGCAGTTCTTC.